One T cell receptor (beta chain) is described in this entry. Its target is not known. Each HIV-infected participant was given treatment in the United States. This was the immunoSEQ v3.0 assay at survey level. Generated by immunoSEQ multiplex PCR, the TCRdb table keeps only in-frame clones and is missing some. The data hold roughly 28,000 clones, with around four fifths observed a single time. This sample was taken from a study of long-term antiretroviral therapy in people with HIV. The CDR3 is 12 residues long. The ends were cut back, 4 bases at V and 9 bases at J, with 10 bases in the middle. Germline V gives CDR1 SGHTA, CDR2 FQGTGA. The study, taken as a whole, reports: Following ART, diversity rose but still fell short of transplant donor controls.

The chain is built from TRBV7-3 and TRBJ2-1; possibly TRBD1 for D (5 bases). Sample: unsorted PBMCs, taken 1.5 years before starting antiretroviral therapy. The sequence came from a man between 18 and 29 years old with HIV. The CDR3 DNA sequence: TGTGCCAGCAGCTCCTTTGGGGCTGAGCAGTTCTTC. Residues: CASSSFGAEQFF.